The entry below describes one T cell receptor beta chain. Its target antigen remains unknown. Nothing much larger sits one base from this clone, and base qualities are not available. V is pared back by 5 bases and J by 3 bases, with 16 bases lying between the germline termini. Including the terminal cysteine and phenylalanine, the CDR3 comprises 15 residues. The retained sequence is limited to the CDR3, 45 bases, with the frame set at the first base. The germline V gene sets CDR1 to SGHDT and CDR2 to YYEEEE. The data stem from a study of blood T cell repertoires in COVID-19 (dated by TCRdb to the early 2020s). As for the study more broadly: Collaborator samples came from the United States, Italy and Spain and covered acute and convalescent phases of COVID-19. The material from the prospective study consisted of cDNA or gDNA derived from T cells, B-cell-depleted T cells, or PBMCs. Deeply sampled blood TCRbeta repertoires from subjects exposed to, actively infected with, or recovered from COVID-19 were included in the dataset. A freely available public database, intended as a resource for researchers studying the immune response to SARS-CoV-2, is where the repertoires were released. Samples came from the ongoing ImmuneRACE study (first 160 participants) plus 1,254 subjects from 6 global collaborators. Sample metadata almost always included a de-identified subject ID, COVID-19 status, age in years and sex. HLA class I and class II types, where available, came from metadata supplied by the sample provider rather than from assay-based typing. Broader findings and caveats from the paper: Clinical and demographic metadata were provided uncurated, with the amount varying by source and participant.

TCRbeta CDR3 regions were amplified from genomic DNA using the immunoSEQ Assay, a bias-controlled multiplex PCR. Under the source paper's analysis protocol: The number of nucleated cells in each sample was estimated by amplification of reference gene primers within the assay. To quantify the absolute abundance of each unique TCRbeta CDR3 rearrangement, sequence reads were collapsed and filtered. For each sample, productive Simpson clonality was calculated as the square root of Simpson's diversity index across productive rearrangements. TCRdb limited this immuneACCESS table to in-frame rearrangements with V and J called. A share of clones is missing; checked studies link under half to unresolved V genes, and the rest is unexplained. The V and J calls and the clone size are those of that table, but D and trimming were determined from the DNA. The sample table holds about 59,000 clones, of which roughly 85% were seen once. The top ten hold roughly 3% of the sample.

Whole blood was collected in K2EDTA tubes by collaborating institutions according to the institutions' own protocols. For TCRbeta analysis, collaborator samples were shipped as frozen whole blood, as isolated PBMCs, or as DNA extracted from either sample type. The chain was built from TRBV5-6 and TRBJ2-3, with TRBD1 as a weak D call on 5 bases. The sequence was obtained from a man in his 60s with acute or convalescent COVID-19. The sequencing input was peripheral blood. CDR3 reads: CASSMGLTRTDTQYF. Here is the DNA: TGTGCCAGCAGTATGGGGCTAACGAGGACAGATACGCAGTATTTT.